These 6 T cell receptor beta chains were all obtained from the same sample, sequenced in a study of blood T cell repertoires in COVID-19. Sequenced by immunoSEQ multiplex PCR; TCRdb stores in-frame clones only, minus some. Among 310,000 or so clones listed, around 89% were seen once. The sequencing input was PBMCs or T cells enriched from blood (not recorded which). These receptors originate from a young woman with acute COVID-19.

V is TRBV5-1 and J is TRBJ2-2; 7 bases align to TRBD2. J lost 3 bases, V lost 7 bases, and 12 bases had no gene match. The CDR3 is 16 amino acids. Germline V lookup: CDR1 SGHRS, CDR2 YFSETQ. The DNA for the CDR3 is TGCGCCAGCGGGGTCCGCGGGAGCGGGGACACCGGGGAGCTGTTTTTT. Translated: CASGVRGSGDTGELFF.

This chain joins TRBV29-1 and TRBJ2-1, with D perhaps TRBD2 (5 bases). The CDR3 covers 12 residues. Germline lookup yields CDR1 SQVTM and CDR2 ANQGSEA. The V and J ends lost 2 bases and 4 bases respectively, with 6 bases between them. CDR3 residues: CSVERTYNEQFF. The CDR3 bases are TGCAGCGTTGAAAGGACTTACAATGAGCAGTTCTTC.

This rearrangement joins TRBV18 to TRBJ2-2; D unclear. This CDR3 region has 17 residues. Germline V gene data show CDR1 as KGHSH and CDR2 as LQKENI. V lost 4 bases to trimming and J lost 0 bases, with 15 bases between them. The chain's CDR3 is CASSLLGRNPNTGELFF. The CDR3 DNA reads TGTGCCAGCTCACTTCTGGGCCGGAATCCGAACACCGGGGAGCTGTTTTTT.

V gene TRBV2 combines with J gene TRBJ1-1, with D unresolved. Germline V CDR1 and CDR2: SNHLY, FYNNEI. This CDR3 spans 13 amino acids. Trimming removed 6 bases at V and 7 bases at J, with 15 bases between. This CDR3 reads CASSPAGSREAFF. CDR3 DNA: TGTGCCAGCAGCCCCGCGGGGAGCCGTGAAGCTTTCTTT.

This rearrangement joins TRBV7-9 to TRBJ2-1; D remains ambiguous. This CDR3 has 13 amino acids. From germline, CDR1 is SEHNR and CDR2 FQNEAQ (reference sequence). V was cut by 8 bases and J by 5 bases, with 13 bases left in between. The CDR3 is CASLFGSDNEQFF. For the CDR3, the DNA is TGTGCCAGCTTGTTTGGCAGCGACAATGAGCAGTTCTTC.

CDR3 in DNA: TGTGCCAGCAGTGAAGCGCGGGCTCCCGGCGGGGTCACAGATACGCAGTATTTT. It translates to CASSEARAPGGVTDTQYF. The rearrangement uses TRBV6-1 and TRBJ2-3, with D possibly matching TRBD2 (6 bases). Germline V gene data show CDR1 as MNHNS and CDR2 as SASEGT. This CDR3 region has 18 residues. V gave up 0 bases and J gave up 2 bases, with 18 bases separating them.